The T cell receptor beta chain described here comes from a study of blood T cell repertoires in COVID-19. Background on the study: COVID-19 samples from acute and convalescent phases originated in the United States, Italy and Spain. PBMCs, B-cell-depleted T cells, or T cells were the source of the cDNA or gDNA that made up the material.

Original analysis: Nucleated cell number was recorded as an estimate derived from reference gene primer amplification. Data came from immunoSEQ multiplex PCR; TCRdb stores just in-frame clones and leaves some out. V and J calls and clone size follow that table, whereas D and trimming were derived from the DNA. Here the sample spans 100,000 to 150,000 clones, approximately 90% being singletons. The CDR3 length is 19 residues. Trimming cost V 4 bases and J 0 bases, with 23 bases left between them. The germline V gene has CDR1 MGHRA and CDR2 YSYEKL. J is TRBJ2-3 and V is TRBV4-1; TRBD1 is a possible D gene (6 bases). Sequencing input: peripheral blood. This TCR came from a man in his forties with acute or convalescent COVID-19. This chain's CDR3 is CASSLQGTTGEASTDTQYF. The CDR3, as DNA: TGCGCCAGCAGCCTACAGGGTACCACAGGAGAGGCTAGCACAGATACGCAGTATTTT.